Shown below are 24 T cell receptor beta chains from a single sample sequenced in a study of cytomegalovirus exposure and HLA in healthy donors. PCR involved 60 Vbeta and 13 Jbeta primers. Only in-frame clones appear in the TCRdb table, and some are missing; sequencing was by immunoSEQ multiplex PCR. The data contain around 130,000 clones, more than 65% of them singletons. Material for sequencing was PBMCs. These receptor sequences come from a man in his fifties or sixties in good health and CMV-seronegative.

With regard to this clone: A read error may produce the germline difference seen at one junction end. CDR3 amino acids: CASSLDPRGF. The CDR3 DNA follows: TGTGCCAGCAGCTTAGACCCTAGGGGATTT. The V gene is TRBV7-9, the J gene TRBJ2-3; possibly TRBD1 for D (5 bases). CDR1 and CDR2 (germline): SEHNR, FQNEAQ (reference sequence). This CDR3 is built from 10 residues.

This sequence joins TRBV6-5 and TRBJ1-1; D is possibly TRBD1 (5 bases). This CDR3 region has 15 residues. Per the germline V gene, CDR1 is MNHEY and CDR2 is SVGAGI. Trimming took 6 bases from V and 0 from J, leaving 14 bases between them. The CDR3 protein is CASRLRGGMNTEAFF. The CDR3 region has the DNA TGTGCCAGCAGATTACGTGGGGGGATGAACACTGAAGCTTTCTTT.

This chain joins TRBV5-1 and TRBJ1-2; the match to TRBD1 covers 7 bases. The J segment lost 1 base and the V segment lost 6 bases, leaving 15 bases of the junction unmatched. Germline V CDR1 and CDR2: SGHRS, YFSETQ. The CDR3 has 17 amino acids. The CDR3 here is CASNPGDRGSNNYGYTF. In DNA form, the CDR3 reads TGCGCCAGCAACCCCGGGGACAGAGGGTCCAATAACTATGGCTACACCTTC.

The chain recombines TRBV2 with TRBJ2-7, with D possibly TRBD2 on 5 matching bases. V lost 3 bases to trimming and J lost 5 bases, with 17 bases between them. The CDR3 extends over 15 amino acids. Germline V CDR1 and CDR2: SNHLY, FYNNEI. CDR3 coding DNA: TGTGCCAGCAGTGACCCCCAAGGGCCCGGGGACGAGCAGTACTTC. Translating gives CASSDPQGPGDEQYF.

This clone was observed a few times. The chain carries TRBV6-1 and TRBJ1-4; 8 bases are a match to TRBD1. CDR1 MNHNS and CDR2 SASEGT come from the germline V gene. The CDR3 sequence is 14 residues long. V dropped 11 bases and J dropped 7; count of bases not matched to a gene: 12. CDR3 sequence reads: CASQEDRGREKLFF. In nucleotides, the CDR3 is TGTGCCTCTCAAGAAGACAGGGGACGTGAAAAACTGTTTTTT.

The chain has TRBV6-6 and TRBJ1-2; a possible D gene is TRBD1 (5 bases). CDR3 size: 14 residues. Germline lookup yields CDR1 MNHNY and CDR2 SVGAGI (reference sequence). V gave up 5 bases and J gave up 4 bases, with 14 bases separating them. The CDR3 coding sequence is TGTGCCAGCAGTCCTCGACAGATTCCCTATGGCTACACCTTC. Translating it yields CASSPRQIPYGYTF.

This chain connects TRBV7-2 to TRBJ2-5; 8 bases map to TRBD2. The V segment lost 7 bases and the J segment 6 bases; nucleotides outside the gene matches: 10. The CDR3 is 14 amino acids. Germline V gives CDR1 SGHTA, CDR2 FQGNSA. Here the CDR3 DNA reads TGTGCCAGCAACGCGGGGGGTGACAAGCAGACCCAGTACTTC. Translation gives CASNAGGDKQTQYF. Full variable domain (missing parts from reference TRBV7-2 and TRBJ2-5): GAGVSQSPSNKVTEKGKDVELRCDPISGHTALYWYRQSLGQGLEFLIYFQGNSAPDKSGLPSDRFSAERTGGSVSTLTIQRTQQEDSAVYLCASNAGGDKQTQYFGPGTRLLVL.

This clone came up once. This sequence joins TRBV13 and TRBJ2-7, with 10 bases lining up with TRBD1. CDR1 is PRHDT and CDR2 is FYEKMQ in the germline V gene (reference sequence). CDR3 size: 14 residues. V shed 8 bases and J 6 bases; nucleotides not matched to a gene: 10. The CDR3, as DNA: TGTGCCAGCCGATATAGGGACAGGGGTCCCGAGCAGTACTTC. It encodes CASRYRDRGPEQYF.

This rearrangement joins TRBV18 to TRBJ1-1; a possible D gene is TRBD1 (6 bases). The V end was cut by 2 bases, the J end by 1 base, with 8 bases between. Germline V gene data show CDR1 as KGHSH and CDR2 as LQKENI. The CDR3 totals 14 residues. This CDR3 reads CASSPYRENTEAFF. DNA of the CDR3: TGTGCCAGCTCACCATACAGGGAGAACACTGAAGCTTTCTTT.

J is TRBJ1-2 and V is TRBV5-5; D is perhaps TRBD1 (6 bases). V shed 4 bases and J shed 8 bases, with 15 bases lying between them. CDR1 and CDR2 from the germline V gene are SGHKS and YYEKEE (reference sequence). The CDR3 spans 13 residues. The CDR3 DNA sequence: TGTGCCAGCAGCCTCGACAGGACAATCGGCTACACCTTC. It encodes CASSLDRTIGYTF.

J is TRBJ2-7 and V is TRBV4-1; possibly TRBD2 for D (7 bases). Germline loops: CDR1 MGHRA, CDR2 YSYEKL. CDR3 length equals 16 residues. V lost 0 bases and J lost 3, with 15 bases in between. CDR3 amino acids: CASSQDEGGGGYEQYF. The CDR3, as DNA: TGCGCCAGCAGCCAAGATGAAGGGGGGGGCGGCTACGAGCAGTACTTC.

The J gene is TRBJ1-2, the V gene TRBV6-5; possibly TRBD1 for D (6 bases). This CDR3 is 12 amino acids long. Germline assignment: CDR1 MNHEY and CDR2 SVGAGI. V lost 2 bases and J lost 6, with 7 bases in between. CDR3 nucleotide sequence: TGTGCCAGCAGTTACCCAGGGGATGGCTACACCTTC. It yields the protein CASSYPGDGYTF.

The chain uses TRBV29-1 and TRBJ2-5, with 8 bases that match TRBD2. Germline trimming cut 3 bases from V and 4 bases from J; bases unmatched to any gene: 7. From germline, CDR1 is SQVTM and CDR2 ANQGSEA. The CDR3 is 14 amino acids. The CDR3 DNA is TGCAGCGTTGATTACCTAGCGGGCATAGAGACCCAGTACTTC. Translation: CSVDYLAGIETQYF.

V is TRBV7-6 and J is TRBJ2-5, with a possible D match to TRBD2 (6 bases). The closer fit of TRBJ2-7 to the DNA end suggests the J call may be wrong. This CDR3 has 15 residues. From germline, CDR1 is SGHVS and CDR2 FNYEAQ. Written as DNA, the CDR3 is TGTGCCAGCAGCTCAGGGACTTCCTTCTCCTACGAGCAGTACTTC. This gives the protein CASSSGTSFSYEQYF.

The genes are TRBV4-2 and TRBJ1-3; 9 bases agree with TRBD1. Germline V gene sequence: CDR1 LGHNA, CDR2 YNFKEQ. The CDR3 covers 18 residues. V gave up 2 bases and J gave up 0 bases; unmatched junction bases: 8. CDR3 loop: CASSQLQGQGISGNTIYF. The DNA of the CDR3 is TGTGCCAGCAGCCAACTCCAGGGACAGGGCATCTCTGGAAACACCATATATTTT.

V usage is TRBV19 and J usage is TRBJ2-7; 7 nucleotides align to TRBD2. Germline CDR1 reads LNHDA; CDR2 reads SQIVND (reference sequence). Trimming cost V 3 bases and J 7 bases; bases outside gene matches: 15. The CDR3 contains 16 residues. Here the CDR3 reads CASSIGGRSPKREQYF. The CDR3 DNA sequence: TGTGCCAGTAGTATCGGGGGGAGGTCCCCCAAGAGGGAGCAGTACTTC.

The chain couples TRBV21-1 to TRBJ1-5; the table names TRBD1, a call not compared with the DNA. TRBV21-1 is a listed pseudogene. The CDR3 loop spans 17 amino acids. The CDR3 coding sequence is TGTGCCAGCAGCAAAGACCGCCGGACAGGGGTCAATCAGCCCCAGCATTTT. This codes for CASSKDRRTGVNQPQHF.

This chain connects TRBV14 to TRBJ2-7; possibly TRBD2 for D (6 bases). This CDR3 spans 15 amino acids. The V gene's germline CDR1 is SGHDN and CDR2 FVKESK. V lost 4 bases and J lost 2, with 15 bases in between. The CDR3 DNA reads as TGTGCCAGCAGCCGACTAGGGTTGGACCCCTACGAGCAGTACTTC. Translation gives CASSRLGLDPYEQYF.

This clone was detected once. V and J are TRBV13 and TRBJ2-5; 13 nucleotides match TRBD2. Trimming at V came to 6 bases and at J to 2 bases, leaving 6 bases not matched to a gene. The CDR3 sequence is 16 residues long. Germline lookup yields CDR1 PRHDT and CDR2 FYEKMQ (reference sequence). As DNA, the CDR3 is TGTGCCAGCAGGCGGACTAGCGGGGGATTTCAAGAGACCCAGTACTTC. Translation gives CASRRTSGGFQETQYF.

The chain couples TRBV7-2 to TRBJ1-2; TRBD1 is a possible D gene (5 bases). The V gene lost 4 bases and the J gene lost 1 base, with 19 bases spanning the gap. This CDR3 is 17 amino acids long. Germline V CDR1 and CDR2: SGHTA, FQGNSA. The CDR3 is CASSSRDRRLLNYGYTF. In DNA form, the CDR3 reads TGTGCCAGCAGCTCGCGGGACCGCCGCCTTCTTAACTATGGCTACACCTTC. The complete variable domain, with remaining parts taken from reference TRBV7-2 and TRBJ1-2, reads GAGVSQSPSNKVTEKGKDVELRCDPISGHTALYWYRQSLGQGLEFLIYFQGNSAPDKSGLPSDRFSAERTGGSVSTLTIQRTQQEDSAVYLCASSSRDRRLLNYGYTFGSGTRLTVV.

The V call is TRBV10-2, the J call TRBJ1-1; the D is unclear. Germline V gene sequence: CDR1 WSHSY, CDR2 SAAADI. The CDR3 is made up of 12 amino acids. V gave up 4 bases and J gave up 2 bases, with 5 bases separating them. CDR3: CASSVTNTEAFF. In DNA form, the CDR3 reads TGCGCCAGCAGTGTAACTAACACTGAAGCTTTCTTT.

V is TRBV7-9 and J is TRBJ1-1; D not certain. Trimming removed 6 bases from V and 2 bases from J, with 13 bases in between. The length of the CDR3 is 14 residues. Looked up from germline, CDR1 is SEHNR and CDR2 is FQNEAQ (reference sequence). The CDR3 DNA sequence: TGTGCCAGCAGAAATACAGTCGGAAACACTGAAGCTTTCTTT. Translated, it gives CASRNTVGNTEAFF.

The V and J genes are TRBV10-3 and TRBJ1-2; D may be TRBD1 (6 bases). The CDR3 runs 14 residues. In germline, CDR1 is ENHRY, CDR2 SYGVKD. V gave up 2 bases and J gave up 1 base, with 8 bases separating them. DNA for the CDR3: TGTGCCATCAGTGAGACAGGGATTAACTATGGCTACACCTTC. As protein: CAISETGINYGYTF.

This clone was observed a few times. This chain uses TRBV5-1 with TRBJ2-1; D might be TRBD2 (6 bases). Germline V gene sequence: CDR1 SGHRS, CDR2 YFSETQ. The CDR3 covers 14 residues. Trimming stripped 4 bases from V and 3 bases from J, with 11 bases between. The CDR3 DNA follows: TGCGCCAGCAGCACCTCCGGGGGCTACAATGAGCAGTTCTTC. This sequence encodes CASSTSGGYNEQFF.